This entry is about one T cell receptor (beta chain). Per the authors' pipeline: Reference gene primer amplification gave estimated nucleated cell counts. TCRdb keeps only in-frame clones here, not all; method: immunoSEQ multiplex PCR. Clone size and V and J calls were adopted from that table, with D and trimming inferred from the DNA. The table includes under 200,000 clones, 80% to 90% detected once. The sample originates from a study of blood T cell repertoires in COVID-19. Study-level information: Donors in the United States, Italy and Spain gave samples during acute or convalescent COVID-19. In each case, the material was cDNA or gDNA derived from T cells, B-cell-depleted T cells, or PBMCs.

This receptor was obtained from a man aged 60-69 years with acute or convalescent COVID-19. Sequenced: peripheral blood.

CDR3 nucleotides: TGTGCCAGCAGTGGGACAGGGGGATATATGAACACTGAAGCTTTCTTT. Translation: CASSGTGGYMNTEAFF. This rearrangement joins TRBV2 to TRBJ1-1; 10 bases align to TRBD1. V lost 4 bases, J lost 0 bases, and 5 bases stayed unmatched. Looked up from germline, CDR1 is SNHLY and CDR2 is FYNNEI. This CDR3 is built from 16 residues. The whole variable domain, remainder taken from reference TRBV2 and TRBJ1-1, is EPEVTQTPSHQVTQMGQEVILRCVPISNHLYFYWYRQILGQKVEFLVSFYNNEISEKSEIFDDQFSVERPDGSNFTLKIRSTKLEDSAMYFCASSGTGGYMNTEAFFGQGTRLTVV.